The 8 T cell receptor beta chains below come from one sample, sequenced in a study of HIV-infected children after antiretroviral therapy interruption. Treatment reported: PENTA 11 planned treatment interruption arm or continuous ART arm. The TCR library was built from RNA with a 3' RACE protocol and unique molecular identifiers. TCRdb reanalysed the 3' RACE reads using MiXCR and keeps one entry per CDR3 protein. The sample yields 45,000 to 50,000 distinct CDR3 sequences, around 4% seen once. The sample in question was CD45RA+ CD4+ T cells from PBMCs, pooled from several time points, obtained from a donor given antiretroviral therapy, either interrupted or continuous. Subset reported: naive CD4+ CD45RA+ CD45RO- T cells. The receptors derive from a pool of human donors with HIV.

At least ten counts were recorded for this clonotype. CDR3 residues: CASSAGGFEQYF. As DNA, the CDR3 is TGTGCCAGCAGTGCTGGTGGGTTCGAGCAGTACTTC. V and J are TRBV12-3 or TRBV12-4 and TRBJ2-7; no clear D. V lost 5 bases and J lost 6, with 11 bases in between. The CDR3 consists of 12 residues.

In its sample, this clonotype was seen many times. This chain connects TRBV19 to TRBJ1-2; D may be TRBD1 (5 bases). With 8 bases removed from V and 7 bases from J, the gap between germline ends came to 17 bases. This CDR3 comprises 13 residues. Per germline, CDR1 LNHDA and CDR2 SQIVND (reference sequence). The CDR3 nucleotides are TGTGCCAGTCTTTCCATCACGACAGCTGGCTACACCTTC. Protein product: CASLSITTAGYTF.

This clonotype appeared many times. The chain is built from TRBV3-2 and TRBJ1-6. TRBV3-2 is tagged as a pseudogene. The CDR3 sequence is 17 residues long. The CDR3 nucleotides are TGTGCCAGCAGCCTCCAGGTACCCAGCTCCTATAATTCACCCCTCCACTTT. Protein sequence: CASSLQVPSSYNSPLHF.

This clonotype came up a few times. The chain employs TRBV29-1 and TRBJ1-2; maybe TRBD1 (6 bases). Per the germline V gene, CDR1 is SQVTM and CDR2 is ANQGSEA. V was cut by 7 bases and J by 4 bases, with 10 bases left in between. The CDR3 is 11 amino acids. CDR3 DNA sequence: TGCAGCGCCGGACAGCTCTATGGCTACACCTTC. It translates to CSAGQLYGYTF.

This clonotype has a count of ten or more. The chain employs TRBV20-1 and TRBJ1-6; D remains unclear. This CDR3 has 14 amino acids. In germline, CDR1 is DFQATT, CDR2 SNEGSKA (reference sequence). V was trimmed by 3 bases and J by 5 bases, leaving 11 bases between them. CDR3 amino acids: CSASEGQDNSPLHF. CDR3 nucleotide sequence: TGCAGTGCTAGTGAAGGGCAAGATAATTCACCCCTCCACTTT.

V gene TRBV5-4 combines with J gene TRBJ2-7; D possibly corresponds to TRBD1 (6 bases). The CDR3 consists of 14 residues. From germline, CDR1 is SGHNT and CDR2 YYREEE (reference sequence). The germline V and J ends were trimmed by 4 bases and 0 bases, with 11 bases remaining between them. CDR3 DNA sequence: TGTGCCAGCAGCGACGACAGGACCTCCTACGAGCAGTACTTC. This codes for CASSDDRTSYEQYF.

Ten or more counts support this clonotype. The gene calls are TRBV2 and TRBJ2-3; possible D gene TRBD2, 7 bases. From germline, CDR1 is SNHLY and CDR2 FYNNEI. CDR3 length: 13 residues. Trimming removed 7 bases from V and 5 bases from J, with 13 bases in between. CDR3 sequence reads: CASKGGRVDTQYF. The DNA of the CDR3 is TGTGCCAGCAAGGGGGGGCGAGTAGATACGCAGTATTTT.

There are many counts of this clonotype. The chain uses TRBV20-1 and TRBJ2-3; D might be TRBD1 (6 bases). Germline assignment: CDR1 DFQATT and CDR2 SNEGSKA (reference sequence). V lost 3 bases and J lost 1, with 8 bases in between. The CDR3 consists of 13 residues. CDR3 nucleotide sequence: TGCAGTGCTAGCCCAGGGGGCACAGATACGCAGTATTTT. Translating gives CSASPGGTDTQYF.